Shown below are 14 T cell receptor beta chains from a single sample sequenced in a study of blood T cell repertoires in COVID-19. The method was immunoSEQ multiplex PCR; TCRdb's version includes in-frame clones alone and lacks a portion of them. The profile shows roughly 250,000 clones, around 90% of them singletons. What was sequenced was PBMCs or T cells enriched from blood (not recorded which). Receptors were obtained from a woman aged 45-60 years who had recovered from COVID-19.

The rearrangement joins TRBV28 to TRBJ2-7, with D maybe TRBD1 (6 bases). Trimming shortened V by 6 bases and J by 0 bases, and 15 bases separated the two germline ends. CDR3 length: 15 amino acids. The V gene's germline CDR1 is MDHEN and CDR2 SYDVKM. CDR3 protein: CASRNSRTDSYEQYF. The CDR3 nucleotides are TGTGCCAGCAGGAATAGTAGGACAGACTCCTACGAGCAGTACTTC.

The chain couples TRBV29-1 to TRBJ2-7; TRBD2 agrees at 10 bases. This CDR3 spans 15 amino acids. CDR1 and CDR2 from the germline V gene are SQVTM and ANQGSEA. V shed 0 bases, J shed 7 bases, and the junction held 9 bases outside the gene matches. The CDR3, as DNA: TGCAGCGTTGAAGATCGCCTAGCGGGAGTGTGGGAGCAGTACTTC. Translation gives CSVEDRLAGVWEQYF.

The chain has TRBV7-9 and TRBJ2-5; D possibly corresponds to TRBD1 (6 bases). CDR1 and CDR2 from the germline V gene are SEHNR and FQNEAQ (reference sequence). The CDR3 contains 15 residues. Trimming took 2 bases from V and 2 from J, leaving 12 bases between them. The CDR3 loop is CASSLQDSYQETQYF. CDR3 DNA sequence: TGTGCCAGCAGCTTACAGGACAGCTATCAAGAGACCCAGTACTTC.

The chain joins TRBV11-2 to TRBJ2-2, with D perhaps TRBD1 (6 bases). The V gene's germline CDR1 is SGHAT and CDR2 FQNNGV. The CDR3 is made up of 13 amino acids. The germline V and J ends were trimmed by 1 base and 6 bases, with 6 bases remaining between them. The CDR3 spells CASSLGGPGELFF. The CDR3 bases are TGTGCCAGCAGCTTAGGGGGGCCCGGGGAGCTGTTTTTT.

The rearrangement uses TRBV4-3 and TRBJ2-5; D unclear. CDR1 and CDR2 from the germline V gene are LGHNA and YSLEER. This CDR3 is built from 14 residues. With 0 bases removed from V and 1 base from J, the gap between germline ends came to 6 bases. The chain's CDR3 is CASSQEAGQETQYF. CDR3 bases: TGCGCCAGCAGCCAAGAGGCAGGCCAAGAGACCCAGTACTTC.

The chain uses TRBV7-2 and TRBJ1-1; the match to TRBD1 covers 8 bases. The CDR3 length is 15 residues. Germline V gives CDR1 SGHTA, CDR2 FQGNSA. The trim removed 1 base at V and 5 bases at J, leaving 6 bases unmatched. The CDR3 DNA reads TGTGCCAGCAGCTTAGGCCAGGGGGCGAAAACTGAAGCTTTCTTT. It encodes CASSLGQGAKTEAFF.

V gene TRBV19 combines with J gene TRBJ2-3; D possibly corresponds to TRBD2 (7 bases). Looked up from germline, CDR1 is LNHDA and CDR2 is SQIVND (reference sequence). The CDR3 is 17 residues long. Trimming pared 3 bases from V and 1 base from J, leaving 17 bases between. This chain's CDR3 is CASSISLGGGRTDTQYF. DNA for the CDR3: TGTGCCAGTAGTATCTCCCTAGGGGGGGGACGCACAGATACGCAGTATTTT.

This chain connects TRBV11-3 to TRBJ2-1; 9 bases are a match to TRBD2. This CDR3 region has 15 residues. Germline loops: CDR1 SGHNT, CDR2 YENEEA. Germline trimming cut 5 bases from V and 6 bases from J; bases unmatched to any gene: 8. The CDR3 reads CASSPTFSGGNEQFF. In DNA form, the CDR3 reads TGTGCCAGCAGCCCAACGTTTAGCGGGGGCAATGAGCAGTTCTTC.

The CDR3 DNA reads as TGTGCCAGCAGCCAAAGGGGGAACACTGAAGCTTTCTTT. It translates to CASSQRGNTEAFF. V is TRBV12-3 or TRBV12-4 and J is TRBJ1-1; D might be TRBD1 (5 bases). Trimming cost V 6 bases and J 1 base, with 9 bases left between them. CDR3 size: 13 residues.

The chain links TRBV12-5 to TRBJ1-4, with TRBD1 as a possible D gene (5 bases). Germline assignment: CDR1 LGHNT and CDR2 FRNRAP. V lost 6 bases and J lost 0, with 11 bases in between. CDR3 size: 15 residues. The CDR3 DNA sequence: TGTGCTAGTGGACGCGGGACGGCAACTAATGAAAAACTGTTTTTT. It translates to CASGRGTATNEKLFF.

In its sample, this clone was seen once. J is TRBJ1-1 and V is TRBV4-3; a possible D gene is TRBD1 (5 bases). The CDR3 consists of 14 residues. Germline V CDR1 and CDR2: LGHNA, YSLEER. The V and J ends lost 0 bases and 5 bases respectively, with 10 bases between them. CDR3 DNA sequence: TGCGCCAGCAGCCAAGAGGCAGGGAGGACTGAAGCTTTCTTT. Amino acid sequence: CASSQEAGRTEAFF.

This clone was found a few times. J is TRBJ1-1 and V is TRBV23-1; D is unresolved. Being an ORF, TRBV23-1 has a function that is uncertain. The V end was cut by 0 bases, the J end by 3 bases, with 11 bases between. This CDR3 region has 15 residues. CDR3 nucleotides: TGCGCCAGCAGTCAATCCCACTGGCGGTACACTGAAGCTTTCTTT. Amino acids: CASSQSHWRYTEAFF.

The chain combines TRBV21-1 with TRBJ1-1; the D segment call TRBD1 is taken from the table without a DNA check. TRBV21-1 is shown as a pseudogene. The CDR3 consists of 16 residues. Here the CDR3 reads CASTGTGERMGTEAFF. The DNA for the CDR3 is TGTGCCAGTACCGGGACAGGTGAAAGGATGGGCACTGAAGCTTTCTTT.

The chain has TRBV5-1 and TRBJ2-2; 9 nucleotides match TRBD2. The CDR3 runs 15 residues. Losses at the gene ends were 1 base for V and 7 bases for J; bases not matched to a gene: 5. The germline CDR1 and CDR2 sequences are SGHRS and YFSETQ. This CDR3 reads CASSLLAGNGGELFF. CDR3 nucleotides: TGCGCCAGCAGCTTGCTAGCGGGAAATGGCGGGGAGCTGTTTTTT.